Sequencing of this TCR beta chain was carried out in a study of cytomegalovirus exposure and HLA in healthy donors. PCR amplification relied on 60 Vbeta primers (plus 13 Jbeta primers). The data were produced by immunoSEQ multiplex PCR, yet TCRdb's version contains in-frame clones alone and is incomplete. The table records 68,000 or so clones, around 80% of them present only once. Germline V lookup: CDR1 SSHAT, CDR2 FNYEAQ (reference sequence). The germline V and J ends were trimmed by 1 base and 0 bases, with 10 bases remaining between them. CDR3 length equals 16 residues. Sequencing was carried out using PBMCs. V usage is TRBV7-7 and J usage is TRBJ2-1, with D uncertain. This sequence originates from a woman in her thirties in good health and CMV-seronegative. The CDR3 nucleotides are TGTGCCAGCAGCTTAGAATTACAAAGCTCCTACAATGAGCAGTTCTTC. Protein sequence: CASSLELQSSYNEQFF.